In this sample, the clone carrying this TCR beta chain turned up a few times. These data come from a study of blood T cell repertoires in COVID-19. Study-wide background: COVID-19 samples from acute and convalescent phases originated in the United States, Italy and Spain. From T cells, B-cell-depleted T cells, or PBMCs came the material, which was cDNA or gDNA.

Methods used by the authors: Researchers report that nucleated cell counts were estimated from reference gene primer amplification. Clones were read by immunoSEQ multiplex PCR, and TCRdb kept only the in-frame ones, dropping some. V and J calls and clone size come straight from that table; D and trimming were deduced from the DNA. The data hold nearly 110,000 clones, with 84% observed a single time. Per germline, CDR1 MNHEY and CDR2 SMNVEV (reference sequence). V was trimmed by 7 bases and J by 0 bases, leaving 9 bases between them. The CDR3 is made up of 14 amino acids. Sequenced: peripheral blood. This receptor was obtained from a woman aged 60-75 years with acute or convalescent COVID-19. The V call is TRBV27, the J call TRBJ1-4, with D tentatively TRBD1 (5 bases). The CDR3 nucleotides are TGTGCCAGCAAAAGCAGGGCAACTAATGAAAAACTGTTTTTT. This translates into CASKSRATNEKLFF.